This TCR beta chain was captured in a study of cytomegalovirus exposure and HLA in healthy donors listed by TCRdb under 2017. Some background on the complete study: In an earlier analysis of under 750 of the donors, around 300 Gb of sequence data and some 100 million unique TCR beta sequences from about 179 million T cells were reported. The study used immunosequencing to profile the T cell repertoires of 666 subjects and linked those repertoires to cytomegalovirus serostatus. Several DR-DQ haplotypes were handled as single units for association and clustering because linkage in the cohort was strong. In the later analysis, no new phenotypic data were used to find candidate immune exposures; instead, reliance was placed on TCR beta sequences and their occurrence across donors. Class I and class II HLA loci were covered by the typing at four-digit resolution. To decide whether each TCR beta V gene segment behaved as functional or pseudogenic, an earlier analysis of some 580 of the donors relied on high-throughput TCR beta sequencing. The study aimed to test whether signatures of past pathogen exposure could be identified by cataloging public T cell receptors. Alongside the repertoire data, information on donor age, sex, ethnicity and CMV serostatus was compiled. The genetic ancestry cluster associated with self-reported Caucasian donors included around four fifths of the roughly 380 genotyped donors. An early release covering roughly 640 HLA-typed donors comprised 250 to 350 gigabases of sequencing data and tens of millions of unique TCR sequences. In a later analysis, previously published TCR beta repertoires from roughly 710 donors were re-analyzed and high-resolution HLA genotyping was added so that TCR occurrence patterns could be studied. All discovery cohort repertoires had been generated using a single sequencing platform. The number of typed donors differed by locus: about 620-630 for A, B, C, DRB1 and DQB1; roughly 510 for DQA1; some 610 for DPA1; and 400 to 480 for DPB1. Along with the roughly 670-subject first cohort, a separate validation cohort of some 130 different subjects was used. On average, roughly 240,000 unique TCR beta nucleotide sequences were sequenced per donor among about 400 genotyped donors of the cohort, with 15% to 20% of those sequences being non-productive. A later genetic analysis used genome-wide SNP genotypes for about 65% of the 666 donors, treating that subset as a discovery cohort. To predict cytomegalovirus infection status, the study brought together high-throughput TCR immunosequencing, statistical association of individual TCRs with disease status, and machine learning. General study outcomes and caveats: The authors suggested that the approach could potentially be generalized to other disease states and immunological phenotypes. An association between a missense DCLRE1C variant and V-gene and J-gene trimming of TCR beta chains was found in a later genetic analysis and replicated in an independent cohort. Roughly uniform sequencing depth across donors was assumed in presence/absence analyses, although this assumption may not hold. The study listed 170 or so TCR beta chains as associated with cytomegalovirus. According to a later analysis, parvovirus B19, influenza, CMV and Epstein-Barr virus appeared linked to several top co-occurrence clusters. A further reported finding was that TCR beta sequences accurately predicted the HLA-A and HLA-B alleles for most subjects in the first cohort. CMV serostatus was the only immune exposure information available for the cohort. In a later genetic analysis, fewer N-insertions in productive TCRs were reported among donors in an Asian-associated ancestry cluster than the approximately 710-donor mean. The classifier was reported to diagnose cytomegalovirus status with high specificity and sensitivity in both the original and validation cohorts. In vitro tests confirmed that a few of the cytomegalovirus-associated TCR beta chains recognize cytomegalovirus antigens. Broadly in line with IMGT annotations, most TCR beta V segments showed up in productive rearrangements about 87% or about 30% of the time in an earlier analysis of 450 to 750 of the donors. In a later analysis, HLA-associated TCR beta chains showed more clonal expansion and lower generation probabilities than non-associated chains that were equally common. The 87-base-pair reads could not distinguish some IMGT-functional V segments, including TRBV6-2 and TRBV6-3, so those segments were excluded. When HLA alleles, especially DR and DQ, strongly co-occurred, attributing TCR associations to individual alleles was difficult. The cohort was sequenced for TCR beta chains only, and without alpha or paired-chain data the features that could be detected were limited. The sequencing pipeline was judged likely to have produced a cluster of highly shared sequence variants as a technical artifact. Correlated functional status among segregating V segments might be attributable to linkage disequilibrium, but an unknown experimental factor could not be ruled out. Because counts were too low, about 15 rarely observed V segments, including chromosome 9 orphons, were left out of the earlier analysis of about 620 of the donors. Most CMV-associated TCR beta chains appeared to be HLA-restricted in a later analysis, and the HLA associations seemed to be driven largely by CMV exposure. In a later analysis, the rate of TCR association differed among HLA loci, with DRB1 alleles having the most associated TCRs and HLA-C alleles having the fewest. In a later analysis, 16,951 TCR beta sequences were associated with specific HLA alleles at a false discovery rate of 0.05. Because some donors lacked HLA typing at each locus, the association tests relied only on the typed subset. While some public TCRs were present in many individuals, most TCR sequences turned up only very rarely across donors.

Concerning this clone: Its antigen remains unidentified. No base quality values were provided; no much bigger clone lies one nucleotide off.

Library generation was performed with the immunoSEQ multiplex PCR assay. For the multiplex PCR, a mixture combining 60 forward primers for TCR Vbeta segments and 13 reverse primers for TCR Jbeta segments was used. The CDR3 region of rearranged TCR beta genes was amplified from genomic DNA with a multiplex PCR assay. Amplified TCR beta libraries were sequenced as 87-base-pair reads on the Illumina HiSeq System. Under the source paper's analysis protocol: A later analysis counted about 80 million unique TCR beta chains across the 550 to 750 repertoires, and about 10 million of these chains were shared by at least two donors. To remove PCR and sequencing errors, raw reads were error-corrected and collapsed into unique sequences using a nearest-neighbor algorithm that merged closely related sequences. CDR3 sequences were aligned to IMGT reference sequences to assign V, D and J gene segments. Each retained sequence needed at least a six-nucleotide match to both a V gene segment and a J gene segment. Rearrangements were classified as productive when the CDR3 lacked stop codons and remained in frame with V and J, and all other rearrangements were classified as non-productive. Following IMGT convention, CDR3 was defined as the stretch from the second conserved V-encoded cysteine to the conserved J-encoded phenylalanine. Sequences without an unambiguous match to a single V gene segment were excluded from the earlier analysis of 587 of the donors. In an earlier analysis of a few hundred of the donors, V segments were called functional above 56.7% productive rearrangements and were called segregating when the between-donor standard deviation exceeded 5%. A statistical classification framework was built for diagnosing cytomegalovirus status from the catalog of TCR beta chain sequences. V and J gene assignment, in a later analysis, came from comparing TCR nucleotide sequences with IMGT/GENE-DB human TR gene sequences. Using the TCRdist pipeline, a later analysis assigned CDR3 sequences along with most-parsimonious VDJ recombination scenarios. In a later analysis, every TCR beta chain was defined by the combination of its CDR3 amino acid sequence and its V-gene family, and reads without a unique V-gene family were dropped. A later analysis removed roughly 590 highly shared, low-generation-probability nucleotide sequences to deal with suspected cross-contamination and a sequencing artifact. In a later analysis, a clonal expansion index for each public chain was calculated from normalized within-repertoire ranks of inferred template counts. A later analysis computed generation probabilities with a VDJ recombination model fitted to out-of-frame rearrangements, and checked the results against IGoR. Hypergeometric tests were used in a later analysis to score TCR-TCR, TCR-HLA and TCR-CMV co-occurrence, with a repertoire-size bias correction applied to the TCR pairs. To estimate false discovery rates, a later analysis permuted the HLA or CMV assignments 20 times. In a later analysis, co-occurring TCRs were grouped using DBSCAN, with TCRdist sequence similarity added in when clustering inside HLA-allele-positive subsets. Repertoires with fewer than 30,000 or more than 120,000 public chains, plus five repertoires with anomalous nucleotide sharing, were excluded from co-occurrence clustering. TCRdb carries this immuneACCESS record with in-frame sequences only. Its versions omit some clonotypes, under half of them owing to an unresolved V gene in the studies checked, with the rest unexplained. V and J calls and clone size are those listed in that table; D and trimming were worked out from the DNA. The sample table lists 85,000 to 100,000 clones, 55% to 65% of them with a count of one. In total, the top ten clones hold 2.3% of the sample.

In total, 500 to 700 healthy bone marrow donors made up the cohort. At the time of sampling, every cohort member was nominally healthy, though immune exposures that went unrecorded were likely present. CMV serostatus was positive for 289 and negative for about 50% of the roughly 700 cohort members, and was not recorded for this donor. Every donor gave a peripheral blood sample, and the peripheral blood mononuclear cells from that sample were used for TCR beta sequencing. The Qiagen DNeasy Blood Extraction Kit was used to extract genomic DNA from the blood cell samples. The germline V gene supplies CDR1 SGHTA and CDR2 FQGNSA. V is cut back by 3 bases and J by 3 bases, with 1 base in the junction unmatched. Counted from cysteine to phenylalanine, this CDR3 has 14 amino acids. Of the read, only the CDR3 DNA is kept; its 42 bases are in frame from base 1.

The TCR sequence derives from a human donor in good health. The sequencing sample was made of PBMCs. The chain uses TRBV7-2 and TRBJ2-5; 10 nucleotides in the junction match TRBD1. The sequenced DNA: TGTGCCAGCAGCTTTGGACAGGGGGAAGAGACCCAGTACTTC. Its protein product is CASSFGQGEETQYF.